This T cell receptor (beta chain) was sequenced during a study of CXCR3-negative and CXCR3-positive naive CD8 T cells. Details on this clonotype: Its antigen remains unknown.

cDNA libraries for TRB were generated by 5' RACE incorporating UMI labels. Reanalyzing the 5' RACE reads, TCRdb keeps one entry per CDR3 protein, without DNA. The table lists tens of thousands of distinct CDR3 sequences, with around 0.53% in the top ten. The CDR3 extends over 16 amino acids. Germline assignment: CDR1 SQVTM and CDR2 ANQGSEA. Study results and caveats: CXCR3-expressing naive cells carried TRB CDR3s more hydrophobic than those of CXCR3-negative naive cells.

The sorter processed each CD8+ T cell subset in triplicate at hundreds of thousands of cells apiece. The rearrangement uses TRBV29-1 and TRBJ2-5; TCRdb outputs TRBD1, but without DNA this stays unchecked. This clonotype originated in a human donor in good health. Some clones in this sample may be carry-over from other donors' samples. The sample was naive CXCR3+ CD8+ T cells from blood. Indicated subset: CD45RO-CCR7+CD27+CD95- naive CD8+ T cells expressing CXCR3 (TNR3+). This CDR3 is CSVDAGGSYPGETQYF.